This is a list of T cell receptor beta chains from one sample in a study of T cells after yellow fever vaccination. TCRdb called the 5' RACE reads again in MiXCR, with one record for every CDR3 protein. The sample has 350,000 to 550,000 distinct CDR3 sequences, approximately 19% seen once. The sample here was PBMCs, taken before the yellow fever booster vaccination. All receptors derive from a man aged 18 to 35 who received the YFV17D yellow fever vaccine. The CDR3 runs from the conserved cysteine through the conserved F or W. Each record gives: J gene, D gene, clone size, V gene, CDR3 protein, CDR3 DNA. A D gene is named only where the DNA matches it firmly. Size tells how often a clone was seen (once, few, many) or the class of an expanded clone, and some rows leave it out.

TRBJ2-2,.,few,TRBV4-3,CASSQLSTQTNTGELFF,TGCGCCAGCAGCCAACTGTCAACACAGACGAACACCGGGGAGCTGTTTTTT
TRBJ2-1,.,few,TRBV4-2,CASSQGEGPGDEQFF,TGTGCCAGCAGCCAAGGCGAGGGACCGGGCGATGAGCAGTTCTTC
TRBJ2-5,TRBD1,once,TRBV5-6,CASSKQGARETQYF,TGTGCCAGCAGCAAACAGGGGGCTCGGGAGACCCAGTACTTC
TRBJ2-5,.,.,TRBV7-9,CASSVGLLTSKPETQYF,TGTGCCAGCAGCGTAGGTTTGCTGACGTCCAAACCGGAGACCCAGTACTTC
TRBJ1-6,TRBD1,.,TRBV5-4,CASSLTGALLSPLHF,TGTGCCAGCAGCCTGACAGGGGCTCTTCTGTCACCCCTCCACTTT
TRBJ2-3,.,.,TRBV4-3,CASSQVRQVRSTDTQYF,TGCGCCAGCAGCCAGGTTCGACAGGTTCGGAGCACAGATACGCAGTATTTT
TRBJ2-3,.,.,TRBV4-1,CASSGGPHTQYF,TGCGCCAGCAGCGGGGGGCCCCATACGCAGTATTTT
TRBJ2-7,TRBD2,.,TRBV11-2,CASRRTSGVYEQYF,TGTGCCAGCAGGAGGACTAGCGGGGTGTACGAGCAGTACTTC
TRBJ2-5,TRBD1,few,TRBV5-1,CASSLGQVETQYF,TGCGCCAGCAGCCTAGGACAGGTGGAGACCCAGTACTTC
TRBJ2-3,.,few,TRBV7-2,CASSFNERGDTQYF,TGTGCCAGCAGCTTTAATGAGAGGGGAGATACGCAGTATTTT
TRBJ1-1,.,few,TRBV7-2,CASSLAREGKAFF,TGTGCCAGCAGCTTAGCCCGGGAGGGTAAAGCTTTCTTT
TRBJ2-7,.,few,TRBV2,CASSEGHSTYEQYF,TGTGCCAGCAGTGAGGGCCATTCTACCTACGAGCAGTACTTC
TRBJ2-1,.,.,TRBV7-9,CASSPWDWREQFF,TGTGCCAGCAGCCCGTGGGACTGGCGGGAGCAGTTCTTC
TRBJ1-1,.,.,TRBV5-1,CASSRMGTTEAFF,TGCGCCAGCAGCCGAATGGGGACCACTGAAGCTTTCTTT
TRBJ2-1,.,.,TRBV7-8,CASSLEWSSYNEQFF,TGTGCCAGCAGCTTGGAGTGGAGCTCCTACAATGAGCAGTTCTTC
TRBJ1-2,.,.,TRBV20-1,CSATRGARGYTF,TGCAGTGCTACGCGGGGGGCTCGAGGCTACACCTTC
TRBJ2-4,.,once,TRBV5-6,CASSLTGAGNIQYF,TGTGCCAGCAGCTTGACGGGGGCTGGAAACATTCAGTACTTC
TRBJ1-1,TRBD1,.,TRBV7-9,CASSLIPGGQTEAFF,TGTGCCAGCAGCTTAATTCCAGGGGGCCAAACTGAAGCTTTCTTT
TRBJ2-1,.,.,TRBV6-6,CASSWMAVGRGNEQFF,TGTGCCAGCAGTTGGATGGCGGTGGGCCGAGGAAATGAGCAGTTCTTC
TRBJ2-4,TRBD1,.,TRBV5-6,CASSSGQWTKNIQYF,TGTGCCAGCAGCTCGGGACAGTGGACCAAAAACATTCAGTACTTC
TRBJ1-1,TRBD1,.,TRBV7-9,CASGKDRANTEAFF,TGTGCCAGCGGGAAGGACAGGGCGAACACTGAAGCTTTCTTT
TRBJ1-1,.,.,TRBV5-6,CASSLAGRGFTEAFF,TGTGCCAGCAGCTTGGCCGGCAGGGGATTCACTGAAGCTTTCTTT
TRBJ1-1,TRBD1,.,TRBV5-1,CASSERQGPVTEAFF,TGCGCCAGCAGCGAGCGACAGGGGCCGGTCACTGAAGCTTTCTTT
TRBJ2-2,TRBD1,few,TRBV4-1,CASSQVDREDTGELFF,TGCGCCAGCAGCCAGGTCGACAGGGAAGACACCGGGGAGCTGTTTTTT
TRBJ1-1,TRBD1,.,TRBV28,CASRRTGGARTEAFF,TGTGCCAGCAGGCGGACAGGGGGAGCGCGTACTGAAGCTTTCTTT
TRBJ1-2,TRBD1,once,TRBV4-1,CASSQVKAGGGYTF,TGCGCCAGCAGCCAAGTTAAGGCAGGGGGCGGCTACACCTTC
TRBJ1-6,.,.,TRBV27,CASSLFSGGWGNSPLHF,TGTGCCAGCAGTTTATTTTCCGGGGGATGGGGTAATTCACCCCTCCACTTT
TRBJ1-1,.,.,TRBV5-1,CASSLASLGRGNTEAFF,TGCGCCAGCAGCTTGGCGTCATTGGGCAGGGGGAACACTGAAGCTTTCTTT
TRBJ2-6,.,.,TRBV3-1,CASSHPGGANVLTF,TGTGCCAGCAGTCACCCGGGCGGGGCCAACGTCCTGACTTTC
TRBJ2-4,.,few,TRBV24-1,CATTLGTESPLAKNIQYF,TGTGCCACCACACTGGGGACGGAAAGCCCTCTAGCCAAAAACATTCAGTACTTC
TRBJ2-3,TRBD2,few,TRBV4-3,CASSQEGPGSGGHTDTQYF,TGCGCCAGCAGCCAAGAGGGGCCCGGTAGCGGGGGCCACACAGATACGCAGTATTTT
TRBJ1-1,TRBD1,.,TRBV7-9,CASSSQGRNTEAFF,TGTGCCAGCAGTTCACAGGGGAGGAACACTGAAGCTTTCTTT
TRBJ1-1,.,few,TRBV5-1,CASSLGTLNVAFF,TGCGCCAGCAGCCTTGGGACTCTGAACGTTGCTTTCTTT
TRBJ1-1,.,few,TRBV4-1,CASSQDSAGVYTEAFF,TGCGCCAGCAGCCAAGACTCCGCCGGGGTTTACACTGAAGCTTTCTTT
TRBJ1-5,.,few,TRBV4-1,CASSQDHGGAGQPQHF,TGCGCCAGCAGCCAAGATCATGGGGGCGCGGGACAGCCCCAGCATTTT
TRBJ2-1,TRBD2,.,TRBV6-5,CASTLRGGIHNEQFF,TGTGCCAGCACCTTACGGGGGGGAATCCACAATGAGCAGTTCTTC
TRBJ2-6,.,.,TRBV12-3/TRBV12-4,CATSPGAGANVLTF,TGTGCCACCTCTCCCGGGGCTGGGGCCAACGTCCTGACTTTC
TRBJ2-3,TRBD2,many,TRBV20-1,CSAIVQAGSDTQYF,TGCAGTGCTATCGTCCAAGCGGGGTCAGATACGCAGTATTTT